A few counts support the clone carrying this T cell receptor (beta chain). The antigen remains unidentified. This entry belongs to a study of beta chain features in type 1 diabetes. Points from the study as a whole: Shorter TCRB CDR3s, moderately but significantly so, were found in Type 1 diabetes patients in all four CD4+ subsets.

Germline values: CDR1 SGDLS, CDR2 YYNGEE. This CDR3 has 15 residues. The V gene lost 4 bases and the J gene lost 4 bases, with 16 bases spanning the gap. CD45RO/CCR7/CD25/CD127/CD95/CD27 staining was used to isolate CD4+ naive, central memory, regulatory and stem cell-like memory cells by sorting. Sequenced material consisted of expressed TCRB transcripts (all of the isolated RNA was reverse transcribed). Clones were sequenced by immunoSEQ multiplex PCR, and TCRdb holds only the in-frame ones, with some missing. The sample lists around 500,000 clones; 9.5% to 12% were seen once. The chain joins TRBV9 to TRBJ2-3; D tentatively fits TRBD1 or TRBD2 (5 bases each). The sequencing input was naive CD4+ T cells from blood. This clonotype originated in a young woman in good health. The CDR3, as DNA: TGTGCCAGCAGCCCCATGGGGGTCCTGGCAGATACGCAGTATTTT. Residues: CASSPMGVLADTQYF.